These 27 T cell receptor beta chains share one sample of origin, sequenced in a study of monozygotic twins with inflammatory bowel disease (dated 2019 in TCRdb). Libraries were prepared through 5' RACE. TCRdb names Illumina HiSeq 2500 as the instrument used. After TCRdb reprocessed the reads, each CDR3 protein sequence was kept as one row, without DNA. This sample's table lists about 380,000 distinct CDR3 sequences. Just over 2.5% of the sample is in the top ten clones. Input material: blood. All receptors derive from a human donor with ulcerative colitis or Crohn's disease, or a healthy co-twin of an affected twin (not recorded which).

The chain joins TRBV7-9 to TRBJ2-1; TCRdb picks TRBD2, but there is no DNA to check that call. This CDR3 contains 15 residues. CDR1 is SEHNR and CDR2 is FQNEAQ in the germline V gene (reference sequence). CDR3 in amino acids: CASSFVRESYNEQFF.

The chain employs TRBV9 and TRBJ1-3. Germline CDR1 is SGDLS and CDR2 is YYNGEE. The CDR3 has 15 residues. This chain's CDR3 is CASSVGGISGNTIYF.

The chain couples TRBV4-1 to TRBJ2-2; lacking DNA, the TRBD1 call made by TCRdb goes unchecked. The V gene's germline CDR1 is MGHRA and CDR2 YSYEKL. The CDR3 runs 16 residues. The chain's CDR3 is CASSQDMQGLTGELFF.

This chain links TRBV5-4 with TRBJ2-7; the TCRdb call, TRBD2, lacks DNA for checking. Germline V lookup: CDR1 SGHNT, CDR2 YYREEE (reference sequence). The CDR3 sequence is 14 residues long. The CDR3: CASSLDGRGSREYF. The full variable domain, with the rest looked up from reference TRBV5-4 and TRBJ2-7, is ETGVTQSPTHLIKTRGQQVTLRCSSQSGHNTVSWYQQALGQGPQFIFQYYREEENGRGNFPPRFSGLQFPNYSSELNVNALELDDSALYLCASSLDGRGSREYFGPGTRLTVT.

This chain joins TRBV11-1 and TRBJ2-6; no DNA is available, so the TRBD2 call from TCRdb remains unchecked. The CDR3 spans 19 residues. The germline CDR1 and CDR2 sequences are SGHAT and FQDESV (reference sequence). The chain's CDR3 is CASSINRAGGPLGANVLTF.

The chain is built from TRBV12-3 or TRBV12-4 and TRBJ1-3; TCRdb names TRBD1, which stays unverified in the absence of DNA. The CDR3 sequence is 13 residues long. The CDR3 spells CASAGGALGTIYF.

V usage is TRBV7-6 and J usage is TRBJ2-1; lacking DNA, the TRBD2 call made by TCRdb goes unchecked. Germline values: CDR1 SGHVS, CDR2 FNYEAQ. This CDR3 region has 16 residues. Here the CDR3 reads CASSSPSGGTYNEQFF.

This chain joins TRBV6-5 and TRBJ2-2. The CDR3 extends over 12 amino acids. Germline lookup yields CDR1 MNHEY and CDR2 SVGAGI. The CDR3 reads CASRGNSGELFF.

The V gene is TRBV20-1, the J gene TRBJ2-1; the D call from TCRdb, TRBD1, cannot be confirmed without DNA. Germline V CDR1 and CDR2: DFQATT, SNEGSKA (reference sequence). This CDR3 contains 17 residues. The CDR3 reads CTASEAGALSSYNEQFF.

The rearrangement links TRBV6-6 to TRBJ1-1. Per germline, CDR1 MNHNY and CDR2 SVGAGI (reference sequence). The CDR3 runs 12 residues. CDR3 protein: CASGYRDTEAFF.

The V and J genes are TRBV5-1 and TRBJ2-5; TCRdb's D call of TRBD2 is untestable without DNA. Germline V lookup: CDR1 SGHRS, CDR2 YFSETQ. The CDR3 has 15 residues. CDR3 sequence: CASSLGGLPQETQYF.

This sequence joins TRBV20-1 and TRBJ2-1. CDR3 length equals 15 residues. CDR1 is DFQATT, CDR2 SNEGSKA, per germline (reference sequence). The CDR3 loop reads CSARGEERTYNEQFF.

The chain uses TRBV6-6 and TRBJ2-7; no DNA is available, so the TRBD2 call from TCRdb remains unchecked. The CDR3 runs to 14 residues. Germline CDR1 reads MNHNY; CDR2 reads SVGAGI (reference sequence). CDR3 protein: CASSYSMGGYEQYF.

The CDR3 reads CASSERGQSMNTEAFF. The chain uses TRBV7-9 and TRBJ1-1. Per the germline V gene, CDR1 is SEHNR and CDR2 is FQNEAQ (reference sequence). There are 16 residues in the CDR3. Variable domain in full (rest from reference TRBV7-9 and TRBJ1-1): DTGVSQNPRHKITKRGQNVTFRCDPISEHNRLYWYRQTLGQGPEFLTYFQNEAQLEKSRLLSDRFSAERPKGSFSTLEIQRTEQGDSAMYLCASSERGQSMNTEAFFGQGTRLTVV.

This rearrangement joins TRBV7-2 to TRBJ2-7; TCRdb's assignment of TRBD1 cannot be checked, as there is no DNA. The CDR3 extends over 14 amino acids. The germline gives CDR1 SGHTA, CDR2 FQGNSA. This CDR3 reads CATGTGGFFYEQYF.

The rearrangement links TRBV12-3 or TRBV12-4 to TRBJ1-5; TCRdb outputs TRBD1, but without DNA this stays unchecked. This CDR3 has 16 amino acids. CDR3 region: CASIKGGGYSNQPQHF.

The J gene is TRBJ1-1, the V gene TRBV6-2 or TRBV6-3; the D call from TCRdb, TRBD1, cannot be confirmed without DNA. CDR1 and CDR2 from the germline V gene are MNHEY and SVGEGT. This CDR3 is 19 amino acids long. The CDR3 protein is CASSYSLTRGFNRMTEAFF.

The V and J genes are TRBV7-9 and TRBJ2-1; the D call from TCRdb, TRBD1, cannot be confirmed without DNA. The CDR3 length is 17 residues. CDR1 and CDR2 from the germline V gene are SEHNR and FQNEAQ (reference sequence). The CDR3 reads CASSLFRYRDNDNEQFF.

The J gene is TRBJ2-7, the V gene TRBV6-2 or TRBV6-3; TCRdb's D call, TRBD1, is unchecked because there is no DNA. The V gene's germline CDR1 is MNHEY and CDR2 SVGEGT. The CDR3 has 15 residues. The chain's CDR3 is CASSYSVPGRDEQYF.

The chain has TRBV3-1 and TRBJ1-1; TCRdb reports TRBD1, a call that lacks DNA to check it against. The CDR3 covers 14 residues. CDR1 and CDR2 (germline): LGHDT, YNNKEL (reference sequence). The CDR3 sequence is CASSQDGAGRKAFF. Filled out from reference TRBV3-1 and TRBJ1-1, the complete variable domain reads DTAVSQTPKYLVTQMGNDKSIKCEQNLGHDTMYWYKQDSKKFLKIMFSYNNKELIINETVPNRFSPKSPDKAHLNLHINSLELGDSAVYFCASSQDGAGRKAFFGQGTRLTVV.

The rearrangement uses TRBV4-3 and TRBJ2-4; there is no DNA to check the TCRdb D call of TRBD1. Germline V gives CDR1 LGHNA, CDR2 YSLEER. The CDR3 covers 16 residues. The CDR3 loop reads CASSQIPGQGGNIQYF.

This sequence joins TRBV6-2 or TRBV6-3 and TRBJ2-5; without DNA, the TCRdb call of TRBD2 cannot be checked. The CDR3 spans 16 residues. Germline loops: CDR1 MNHEY, CDR2 SVGEGT. CDR3 region: CASSYGQLANQETQYF.

This chain connects TRBV7-2 to TRBJ1-2; the TCRdb call, TRBD1, lacks DNA for checking. Germline assignment: CDR1 SGHTA and CDR2 FQGNSA. This CDR3 has 16 amino acids. This CDR3 reads CASSSATGGAGYGYTF.

This chain uses TRBV11-2 with TRBJ2-7; TCRdb designates TRBD1, a call that cannot be tested without DNA. The CDR3 is 14 amino acids. CDR1 is SGHAT, CDR2 FQNNGV, per germline. The CDR3 region is CASSFPPNSYEQYF.

The chain links TRBV11-1 to TRBJ2-1; as DNA is missing, the TRBD1 call by TCRdb cannot be tested. Per germline, CDR1 SGHAT and CDR2 FQDESV (reference sequence). This CDR3 is 18 amino acids long. CDR3 sequence reads: CASSSLGGQGATYNEQFF.

CDR3: CASSFTGGNEHF. The V gene is TRBV6-2 or TRBV6-3, the J gene TRBJ1-5; the TCRdb D gene call, TRBD1, has no DNA to confirm it. This CDR3 region has 12 residues. Looked up from germline, CDR1 is MNHEY and CDR2 is SVGEGT.

V usage is TRBV6-5 and J usage is TRBJ2-4; the D gene TCRdb calls, TRBD2, cannot be checked with no DNA. Germline values: CDR1 MNHEY, CDR2 SVGAGI. This CDR3 has 16 residues. CDR3 in amino acids: CASSYSLVLAKNIQYF.